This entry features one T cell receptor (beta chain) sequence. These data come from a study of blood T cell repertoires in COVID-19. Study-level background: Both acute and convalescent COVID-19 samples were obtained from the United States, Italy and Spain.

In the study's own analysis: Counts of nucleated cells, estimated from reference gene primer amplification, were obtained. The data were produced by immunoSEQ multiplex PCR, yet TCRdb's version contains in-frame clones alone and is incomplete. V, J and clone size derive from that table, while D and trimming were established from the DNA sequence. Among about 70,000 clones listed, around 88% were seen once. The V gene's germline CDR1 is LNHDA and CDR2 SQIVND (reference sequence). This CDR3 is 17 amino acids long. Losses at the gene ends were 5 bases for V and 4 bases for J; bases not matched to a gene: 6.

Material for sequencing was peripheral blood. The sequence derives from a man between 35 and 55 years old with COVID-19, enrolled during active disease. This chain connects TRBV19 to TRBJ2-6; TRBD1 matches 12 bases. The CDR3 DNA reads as TGTGCCAGTAGTCCCGGGACAGGGGGCACGGGGGCCAACGTCCTGACTTTC. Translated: CASSPGTGGTGANVLTF. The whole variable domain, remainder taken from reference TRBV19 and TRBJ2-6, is DGGITQSPKYLFRKEGQNVTLSCEQNLNHDAMYWYRQDPGQGLRLIYYSQIVNDFQKGDIAEGYSVSREKKESFPLTVTSAQKNPTAFYLCASSPGTGGTGANVLTFGAGSRLTVL.